Listed here are 24 T cell receptor beta chains from one sample, sequenced in a study of T cell responses to AZD1222 COVID-19 vaccine. TCRdb's table, derived via immunoSEQ multiplex PCR, lists solely in-frame clones and lacks some. The sample includes roughly 92,000 clones, nearly 90% seen only once; the top ten take roughly 8.1%. This specimen consisted of peripheral blood, obtained on day 0 of AZD1222 vaccination. The source is an adult in good health.

This clone appeared once. The chain carries TRBV15 and TRBJ2-7; 10 bases agree with TRBD2. Unmatched junction bases numbered 10, after V lost 2 bases and J lost 6 bases. The CDR3 length is 16 residues. CDR1 and CDR2 (germline): LNHNV, YYDKDF (reference sequence). Written as DNA, the CDR3 is TGTGCCACCAGCAGACCCCGTCTAGCGGGGGAGGGCGAGCAGTACTTC. This codes for CATSRPRLAGEGEQYF.

The V call is TRBV6-4, the J call TRBJ1-1, with 10 bases identical to TRBD1. CDR1 and CDR2 from the germline V gene are MRHNA and SNTAGT. V was pared by 5 bases and J by 0 bases, with 6 bases of the junction left unmatched. This CDR3 comprises 16 residues. CDR3 loop: CASSPDRGKMNTEAFF. The DNA for the CDR3 is TGTGCCAGCAGTCCGGACAGGGGGAAGATGAACACTGAAGCTTTCTTT.

The chain links TRBV5-6 to TRBJ1-4, with D tentatively TRBD1 (5 bases). The CDR3 contains 18 residues. The V end lost 3 bases, the J end lost 5 bases, and 23 bases lay between the germline ends. Per the germline V gene, CDR1 is SGHDT and CDR2 is YYEEEE. CDR3 loop: CASSSLDTSWGVNEKLFF. In nucleotides, the CDR3 is TGTGCCAGCAGCTCGCTTGACACCTCCTGGGGGGTAAATGAAAAACTGTTTTTT.

The V gene is TRBV2, the J gene TRBJ2-7, with 9 bases aligning to TRBD1. This CDR3 comprises 14 residues. Germline V gene sequence: CDR1 SNHLY, CDR2 FYNNEI. V lost 6 bases, J lost 0 bases, and 3 bases stayed unmatched. The CDR3 nucleotides read TGTGCCAGCAGGGACAGGGGCCTCTCCTACGAGCAGTACTTC. Its protein product is CASRDRGLSYEQYF. Filled out from reference TRBV2 and TRBJ2-7, the complete variable domain reads EPEVTQTPSHQVTQMGQEVILRCVPISNHLYFYWYRQILGQKVEFLVSFYNNEISEKSEIFDDQFSVERPDGSNFTLKIRSTKLEDSAMYFCASRDRGLSYEQYFGPGTRLTVT.

The chain couples TRBV14 to TRBJ2-5; 13 nucleotides match TRBD2. Germline V gene lookup returns CDR1 SGHDN and CDR2 FVKESK. The CDR3 covers 14 residues. Germline trimming cut 4 bases from V and 8 bases from J; bases unmatched to any gene: 4. In DNA, the CDR3 is TGTGCCAGCAGCCCGGGACTAGCGGGGAACACCCAGTACTTC. The encoded protein is CASSPGLAGNTQYF.

The chain couples TRBV9 to TRBJ1-2; 7 bases line up with TRBD1. CDR1 and CDR2 from the germline V gene are SGDLS and YYNGEE. The CDR3 runs to 16 residues. J lost 4 bases, V lost 4 bases, and 13 bases had no gene match. Written as DNA, the CDR3 is TGTGCCAGCAGCCCCCGTTATGAAGGGACAGTCTATGGCTACACCTTC. It translates to CASSPRYEGTVYGYTF.

J is TRBJ1-6 and V is TRBV14, with D possibly being TRBD1 (5 bases). CDR1 and CDR2 (germline): SGHDN, FVKESK. The CDR3 has 14 amino acids. The germline V and J ends were trimmed by 0 bases and 9 bases, with 9 bases remaining between them. The CDR3 here is CASSQESGVSPLHF. The CDR3 nucleotides read TGTGCCAGCAGCCAAGAGTCGGGGGTTTCACCCCTCCACTTT.

The CDR3 region is CAISDVGVTGKNQPQHF. CDR3 sequence (DNA): TGTGCCATCAGTGACGTAGGTGTGACAGGGAAAAATCAGCCCCAGCATTTT. The J gene is TRBJ1-5, the V gene TRBV10-3; 7 bases line up with TRBD1. The CDR3 is 17 residues long. Germline CDR1 is ENHRY and CDR2 is SYGVKD. The ends lost 3 bases at V and 4 bases at J; junction bases unmatched: 12.

The gene calls are TRBV5-1 and TRBJ2-2; 10 bases fit TRBD2. CDR3 length: 16 residues. Germline values: CDR1 SGHRS, CDR2 YFSETQ. After removal of 0 bases from V and 5 bases from J, the junction contained 4 bases not matched to a gene. CDR3 sequence: CASSLASGGTTGELFF. As DNA, the CDR3 is TGCGCCAGCAGCTTGGCTAGCGGGGGCACTACCGGGGAGCTGTTTTTT.

The chain joins TRBV2 to TRBJ1-4; 11 nucleotides agree with TRBD1. The V gene's germline CDR1 is SNHLY and CDR2 FYNNEI. V lost 11 bases, J lost 2 bases, and 4 bases stayed unmatched. This CDR3 comprises 14 residues. The CDR3 is CAGRDRGTNEKLFF. CDR3 sequence (DNA): TGTGCCGGGAGGGACAGGGGGACTAATGAAAAACTGTTTTTT.

The rearrangement links TRBV15 to TRBJ1-6; TRBD1 might be the D (6 bases). The germline CDR1 and CDR2 sequences are LNHNV and YYDKDF (reference sequence). V shed 3 bases and J shed 9 bases, with 21 bases lying between them. This CDR3 comprises 17 residues. The CDR3 sequence: CATSSKGSRGSGSPLHF. CDR3 DNA: TGTGCCACCAGCAGTAAAGGGTCGAGGGGGTCAGGTTCACCCCTCCACTTT.

The genes are TRBV7-3 and TRBJ1-1; D not certain. V dropped 0 bases and J dropped 8 bases, with 13 bases sitting between them. CDR1 and CDR2 (germline): SGHTA, FQGTGA. The CDR3 sequence is 14 residues long. The CDR3 coding sequence is TGTGCCAGCAGCTTAACGGGAGATGGTGTGGAAGCTTTCTTT. The encoded protein is CASSLTGDGVEAFF. The full variable domain, completed using reference TRBV7-3 and TRBJ1-1, is GAGVSQTPSNKVTEKGKYVELRCDPISGHTALYWYRQSLGQGPEFLIYFQGTGAADDSGLPNDRFFAVRPEGSVSTLKIQRTERGDSAVYLCASSLTGDGVEAFFGQGTRLTVV.

The CDR3 DNA follows: TGTGCCAGTAGGACCACCCTCCCGGGTGACTATGGCTACACCTTC. Translating gives CASRTTLPGDYGYTF. V and J are TRBV19 and TRBJ1-2; D is unclear. Per the germline V gene, CDR1 is LNHDA and CDR2 is SQIVND (reference sequence). V dropped 6 bases and J dropped 3 bases, with 17 bases sitting between them. The CDR3 has 15 amino acids. The full variable domain, in which reference TRBV19 and TRBJ1-2 provide the parts outside the CDR3, is DGGITQSPKYLFRKEGQNVTLSCEQNLNHDAMYWYRQDPGQGLRLIYYSQIVNDFQKGDIAEGYSVSREKKESFPLTVTSAQKNPTAFYLCASRTTLPGDYGYTFGSGTRLTVV.

The V call is TRBV12-3 or TRBV12-4, the J call TRBJ2-2; D gene uncertain. This CDR3 has 12 amino acids. Trimming took 4 bases from V and 6 from J, leaving 6 bases between them. CDR3 DNA: TGTGCCAGCAGTTCCATACCCGGGGAGCTGTTTTTT. Its translation is CASSSIPGELFF.

The chain has TRBV18 and TRBJ1-1; TRBD1 matches 8 bases. Germline V lookup: CDR1 KGHSH, CDR2 LQKENI. This CDR3 region has 16 residues. The V segment lost 3 bases and the J segment 1 base; nucleotides outside the gene matches: 7. CDR3 sequence reads: CASSPGQGYGNTEAFF. CDR3 DNA sequence: TGTGCCAGCTCACCCGGACAGGGATATGGGAACACTGAAGCTTTCTTT.

There are many counts of this clone. The chain employs TRBV6-4 and TRBJ2-2; tentatively, D is TRBD1 or TRBD2 (5 bases each). The CDR3 contains 15 residues. In germline, CDR1 is MRHNA, CDR2 SNTAGT. Trimming left V 6 bases short and J 3 bases short, with 14 bases between. The CDR3 protein is CASSPTGQDTGELFF. DNA for the CDR3: TGTGCCAGCAGCCCCACGGGGCAGGACACCGGGGAGCTGTTTTTT.

This chain uses TRBV19 with TRBJ1-6; no clear D. Germline values: CDR1 LNHDA, CDR2 SQIVND (reference sequence). V lost 4 bases to trimming and J lost 8 bases, with 9 bases between them. This CDR3 contains 13 residues. The CDR3 reads CASSTRRDSPLHF. In DNA, the CDR3 is TGTGCCAGTAGTACTCGACGGGATTCACCCCTCCACTTT.

The chain has TRBV18 and TRBJ1-4; no clear D. Germline V CDR1 and CDR2: KGHSH, LQKENI. V lost 5 bases and J 8 bases, leaving 15 bases between the germline ends. The length of the CDR3 is 14 residues. The CDR3 loop is CASSEGTVSEKLFF. In DNA form, the CDR3 reads TGTGCCAGCTCAGAGGGTACGGTTAGCGAAAAACTGTTTTTT.

The chain couples TRBV3-1 (or the pseudogene TRBV3-2) to TRBJ2-3; 8 nucleotides agree with TRBD2. V trimming: 1 base; J trimming: 4 bases; junction bases outside the gene matches: 1. There are 14 residues in the CDR3. CDR1 is LGHDT, CDR2 YNNKEL, per germline (reference sequence). CDR3 nucleotide sequence: TGTGCCAGCAGCCAAGGACTAGCGTCAGATACGCAGTATTTT. The encoded protein is CASSQGLASDTQYF.

The chain is built from TRBV6-2 or TRBV6-3 and TRBJ1-5; a weak D match, TRBD1 (5 bases). Germline assignment: CDR1 MNHEY and CDR2 SVGEGT. Trimming cost V 4 bases and J 4 bases, with 14 bases left between them. The CDR3 has 15 residues. This CDR3 reads CASSLMGHQNQPQHF. CDR3 bases: TGTGCCAGCAGTTTAATGGGGCACCAAAATCAGCCCCAGCATTTT.

The V and J genes are TRBV7-9 and TRBJ1-2; no clear D gene. Germline lookup yields CDR1 SEHNR and CDR2 FQNEAQ (reference sequence). The CDR3 has 14 residues. V was shortened by 3 bases and J by 4 bases, with 12 bases between the two germline ends. This CDR3 reads CASSFSQPFYGYTF. CDR3 nucleotides: TGTGCCAGCAGCTTTTCCCAACCCTTCTATGGCTACACCTTC.

V is TRBV28 and J is TRBJ1-2; D gene ambiguous. The ends were cut back, 5 bases at V and 4 bases at J, with 11 bases in the middle. The CDR3 covers 13 residues. The germline V gene encodes CDR1 MDHEN and CDR2 SYDVKM. The CDR3 is CASSLTSGYGYTF. The CDR3 region has the DNA TGTGCCAGCAGTCTTACCTCGGGCTATGGCTACACCTTC.

This chain connects TRBV7-2 to TRBJ1-6; 8 bases agree with TRBD1. J lost 10 bases, V lost 6 bases, and 11 bases had no gene match. Germline V gene data show CDR1 as SGHTA and CDR2 as FQGNSA. CDR3 length equals 15 residues. Here the CDR3 DNA reads TGTGCCAGCAGTCCAATCGGACAGGGCGCCTCACCCCTCCACTTT. It translates to CASSPIGQGASPLHF.

The rearrangement joins TRBV11-3 to TRBJ2-2, with 7 bases lining up with TRBD1. V dropped 5 bases and J dropped 2; count of bases not matched to a gene: 5. CDR3 length: 15 amino acids. Per the germline V gene, CDR1 is SGHNT and CDR2 is YENEEA. CDR3 sequence (DNA): TGTGCCAGCAGCCCGTGGGACAGAAACACCGGGGAGCTGTTTTTT. Protein: CASSPWDRNTGELFF. Variable domain in full (rest from reference TRBV11-3 and TRBJ2-2): EAGVVQSPRYKIIEKKQPVAFWCNPISGHNTLYWYLQNLGQGPELLIRYENEEAVDDSQLPKDRFSAERLKGVDSTLKIQPAELGDSAVYLCASSPWDRNTGELFFGEGSRLTVL.